The 26 T cell receptor beta chains presented below share a single source sample, sequenced in a study of cytomegalovirus exposure and HLA in healthy donors listed by TCRdb under 2017. The protocol used for the library was the immunoSEQ multiplex PCR assay. For the multiplex PCR, a mixture combining 60 forward primers for TCR Vbeta segments and 13 reverse primers for TCR Jbeta segments was used. The clones in this table, taken by TCRdb from immuneACCESS, are in-frame only. Not every clone is retained; where verified, under half of the shortfall comes from an unresolved V gene, and the cause of the rest is unknown. The sample records around 78,000 clones, 70% to 85% of which are singletons. The ten most abundant clones make up about 2.4% of the sample. The sample comprised PBMCs. Receptors originate from a woman aged 45-65 years in good health and CMV-seronegative.

This clone was seen more than once but under ten times. The chain recombines TRBV30 with TRBJ2-3; 9 nucleotides line up with TRBD2. Germline V gene sequence: CDR1 GTSNPN, CDR2 SVGIG (reference sequence). This CDR3 spans 13 amino acids. J was trimmed by 4 bases and V by 3 bases; bases with no gene match: 2. CDR3 protein: CAWRREGSDTQYF. The DNA for the CDR3 is TGTGCCTGGAGGCGGGAGGGGTCAGATACGCAGTATTTT.

This clone was counted once. This same CDR3 is encoded by further DNA sequences in the sample. This chain joins TRBV19 and TRBJ1-1; D gene uncertain. V lost 6 bases to trimming and J lost 1 base, with 6 bases between them. There are 12 residues in the CDR3. CDR1 is LNHDA, CDR2 SQIVND, per germline (reference sequence). The CDR3 coding sequence is TGTGCCAGTAGGACGGGGAACACTGAAGCTTTCTTT. Translated: CASRTGNTEAFF.

The chain combines TRBV6-5 with TRBJ1-1; no clear D. The germline gives CDR1 MNHEY, CDR2 SVGAGI. Trimming pared 2 bases from V and 5 bases from J, leaving 15 bases between. The CDR3 contains 15 residues. The CDR3 loop is CASSYKTREGTEAFF. Here the CDR3 DNA reads TGTGCCAGCAGTTACAAGACCCGCGAGGGAACTGAAGCTTTCTTT.

This clone was picked up one time. The genes are TRBV29-1 and TRBJ1-2, with 9 bases fitting TRBD1. The CDR3 extends over 12 amino acids. The junction had 6 bases not matched to a gene; V was cut back by 6 bases and J by 7 bases. Per the germline V gene, CDR1 is SQVTM and CDR2 is ANQGSEA. The CDR3 region is CSVVTGGSGYTF. The CDR3 DNA follows: TGCAGCGTAGTTACAGGGGGCTCTGGCTACACCTTC. Looking up the rest from reference TRBV29-1 and TRBJ1-2 gives the full variable domain: SAVISQKPSRDICQRGTSLTIQCQVDSQVTMMFWYRQQPGQSLTLIATANQGSEATYESGFVIDKFPISRPNLTFSTLTVSNMSPEDSSIYLCSVVTGGSGYTFGSGTRLTVV.

This clone occurred once. The rearrangement uses TRBV5-4 and TRBJ2-7, with TRBD1 as a possible D gene (6 bases). The germline V gene encodes CDR1 SGHNT and CDR2 YYREEE (reference sequence). V gave up 5 bases and J gave up 0 bases, with 9 bases separating them. This CDR3 has 13 residues. The CDR3 DNA reads as TGTGCCAGCAGTTCGACAGGCTCCTACGAGCAGTACTTC. It specifies CASSSTGSYEQYF.

CDR3 loop: CASSLRTDYEQYV. The CDR3 coding sequence is TGTGCCAGCAGTCTGAGGACAGACTACGAGCAGTACGTC. The V gene is TRBV28, the J gene TRBJ2-7; tentative D call: TRBD1 (6 bases). This CDR3 is built from 13 residues. Trimming pared 5 bases from V and 3 bases from J, leaving 11 bases between. Germline loops: CDR1 MDHEN, CDR2 SYDVKM.

The rearrangement joins TRBV11-1 to TRBJ2-7; D remains unclear. The V gene lost 2 bases and the J gene lost 2 bases, with 13 bases spanning the gap. The CDR3 runs 15 residues. Germline V gene sequence: CDR1 SGHAT, CDR2 FQDESV (reference sequence). The CDR3 coding sequence is TGTGCCAGCAGCTTATGGCCTCGGCTAGCCTACGAGCAGTACTTC. Translation: CASSLWPRLAYEQYF.

The chain is built from TRBV18 and TRBJ2-3; a possible D gene is TRBD1 (6 bases). V lost 3 bases and J lost 6, with 7 bases in between. The CDR3 runs 12 residues. Germline values: CDR1 KGHSH, CDR2 LQKENI. The CDR3 nucleotides read TGTGCCAGCTCACCGCAGGGGGATACGCAGTATTTT. As protein: CASSPQGDTQYF.

CDR3 DNA: TGTGCCAGCAGCCAACCCCTACAGAGTAGCGGGGAGACCCAGTACTTC. The encoded protein is CASSQPLQSSGETQYF. This chain connects TRBV7-9 to TRBJ2-5; 7 bases agree with TRBD2. V gave up 5 bases and J gave up 5 bases; unmatched junction bases: 14. This CDR3 is 16 amino acids long. The germline CDR1 and CDR2 sequences are SEHNR and FQNEAQ (reference sequence).

The J gene is TRBJ2-7, the V gene TRBV28; a weak D match, TRBD2 (5 bases). This CDR3 has 12 residues. V was cut by 5 bases and J by 1 base, with 6 bases left in between. Looked up from germline, CDR1 is MDHEN and CDR2 is SYDVKM. CDR3 residues: CASSRTSYEQYF. The CDR3 bases are TGTGCCAGCAGTCGGACTTCCTACGAGCAGTACTTC.

The chain combines TRBV7-2 with TRBJ1-1; 9 bases are a match to TRBD1. The CDR3 is made up of 15 amino acids. Germline V gene lookup returns CDR1 SGHTA and CDR2 FQGNSA. With 5 bases clipped from V and 2 bases from J, the junction kept 6 bases outside the gene matches. The CDR3 spells CASSPRDRVNTEAFF. CDR3 bases: TGTGCCAGCAGCCCCCGGGACAGGGTTAACACTGAAGCTTTCTTT. The full variable domain, with the rest looked up from reference TRBV7-2 and TRBJ1-1, is GAGVSQSPSNKVTEKGKDVELRCDPISGHTALYWYRQSLGQGLEFLIYFQGNSAPDKSGLPSDRFSAERTGGSVSTLTIQRTQQEDSAVYLCASSPRDRVNTEAFFGQGTRLTVV.

The rearrangement links TRBV2 to TRBJ2-1; TRBD2 matches 7 bases. V lost 8 bases and J lost 0; bases outside the gene matches: 4. CDR3 size: 14 residues. Germline V gene sequence: CDR1 SNHLY, CDR2 FYNNEI. The CDR3 loop is CASWEGSSYNEQFF. CDR3 in DNA: TGTGCCAGCTGGGAGGGGAGCTCCTACAATGAGCAGTTCTTC.

The chain uses TRBV6-5 and TRBJ2-1; TRBD1 agrees at 12 bases. Germline loops: CDR1 MNHEY, CDR2 SVGAGI. V lost 2 bases and J lost 9; bases outside the gene matches: 5. The CDR3 runs to 15 residues. For the CDR3, the DNA is TGTGCCAGCAGTTACGCGGGACAGGGGGCTGGTGAGCAGTTCTTC. Its translation: CASSYAGQGAGEQFF.

The chain links TRBV25-1 to TRBJ2-5, with TRBD1 matching 8 bases. The J call may be wrong; the DNA end is better matched by TRBJ2-7. CDR3 size: 12 residues. CDR1 and CDR2 (germline): MGHDK, SYGVNS. CDR3 bases: TGTGCCAGCACGGACAGGGATCACGAGCAGTACTTC. It is translated as CASTDRDHEQYF.

This chain joins TRBV5-1 and TRBJ1-2; 7 nucleotides align to TRBD1. The CDR3 consists of 16 residues. CDR1 is SGHRS and CDR2 is YFSETQ in the germline V gene. J was trimmed by 3 bases and V by 0 bases; bases with no gene match: 8. This CDR3 reads CASSLATGLRDYGYTF. The CDR3 DNA reads as TGCGCCAGCAGCTTGGCGACAGGGCTTCGGGACTATGGCTACACCTTC.

This clone was recorded a few times. The V and J genes are TRBV7-2 and TRBJ1-5; D gene ambiguous. Looked up from germline, CDR1 is SGHTA and CDR2 is FQGNSA. The germline V and J ends were trimmed by 5 bases and 2 bases, with 10 bases remaining between them. This CDR3 is 14 amino acids long. The CDR3 nucleotides are TGTGCCAGCAGCGGAGGTGGCGGCAATCAGCCCCAGCATTTT. It translates to CASSGGGGNQPQHF.

This chain uses TRBV6-5 with TRBJ1-4; 7 nucleotides agree with TRBD1. Germline loops: CDR1 MNHEY, CDR2 SVGAGI. J lost 4 bases, V lost 6 bases, and 8 bases had no gene match. The CDR3 sequence is 15 residues long. This CDR3 reads CASSVGQAFNEKLFF. In nucleotides, the CDR3 is TGTGCCAGCAGCGTAGGACAGGCATTTAATGAAAAACTGTTTTTT.

V usage is TRBV27 and J usage is TRBJ2-3; D gene unclear. The germline V gene encodes CDR1 MNHEY and CDR2 SMNVEV (reference sequence). This CDR3 has 16 residues. Trimming stripped 2 bases from V and 0 bases from J, with 12 bases between. The DNA for the CDR3 is TGTGCCAGCAGTTTAGCAAGCGAGACTAGCACAGATACGCAGTATTTT. Translated: CASSLASETSTDTQYF.

This chain uses TRBV7-9 with TRBJ1-1; the D is unclear. Germline CDR1 is SEHNR and CDR2 is FQNEAQ (reference sequence). V was cut by 5 bases and J by 1 base, with 8 bases left in between. The CDR3 length is 13 residues. The CDR3 region is CASSMTWNTEAFF. The DNA of the CDR3 is TGTGCCAGCAGCATGACTTGGAACACTGAAGCTTTCTTT.

The sample holds one count of this clone. V gene TRBV5-1 combines with J gene TRBJ2-1, with 14 bases identical to TRBD2. The CDR3 loop spans 16 amino acids. J gave up 8 bases and V 0 bases, and 4 bases lay outside the gene matches. CDR1 is SGHRS and CDR2 is YFSETQ in the germline V gene. Here the CDR3 reads CASSLAGTSGSHEQFF. The CDR3 coding sequence is TGCGCCAGCAGCTTGGCCGGGACTAGCGGGAGCCATGAGCAGTTCTTC.

A single count supports this clone. The chain has TRBV7-3 and TRBJ2-3; 8 bases are a match to TRBD2. Germline CDR1 reads SGHTA; CDR2 reads FQGTGA. V shed 4 bases and J 5 bases; nucleotides not matched to a gene: 11. The CDR3 runs to 16 residues. The CDR3 spells CASSSLGREVGDTQYF. The CDR3 region has the DNA TGTGCCAGCAGCTCCCTCGGGAGGGAGGTAGGAGATACGCAGTATTTT.

The chain has TRBV27 and TRBJ2-2; tentatively, D is TRBD2 (7 bases). From germline, CDR1 is MNHEY and CDR2 SMNVEV (reference sequence). V shed 6 bases and J shed 7 bases, with 15 bases lying between them. The CDR3 spans 14 residues. In DNA, the CDR3 is TGTGCCAGCAGCCTAAGGGGGGGGTTCGGGGAGCTGTTTTTT. This codes for CASSLRGGFGELFF.

This rearrangement joins TRBV29-1 to TRBJ1-2; unclear D gene. CDR1 and CDR2 from the germline V gene are SQVTM and ANQGSEA. With 4 bases removed from V and 0 bases from J, the gap between germline ends came to 9 bases. This CDR3 has 13 amino acids. This chain's CDR3 is CSVVDGANYGYTF. CDR3 DNA sequence: TGCAGCGTTGTAGACGGAGCTAACTATGGCTACACCTTC.

About this clone: An end of the junction differs from the germline gene, which may be a read error. This chain uses TRBV25-1 with TRBJ1-4; 7 nucleotides align to TRBD1. In germline, CDR1 is MGHDK, CDR2 SYGVNS. The CDR3 sequence is 11 residues long. DNA of the CDR3: TGTGCCAGCAGTGAATTGGAGACAGGGTTATTT. It encodes CASSELETGLF.

The chain links TRBV6-6 to TRBJ1-1, with 7 bases aligning to TRBD1. The CDR3 runs to 15 residues. CDR1 is MNHNY, CDR2 SVGAGI, per germline (reference sequence). Germline trimming cut 2 bases from V and 4 bases from J; bases unmatched to any gene: 7. CDR3 loop: CASSYDRVLSTEAFF. CDR3 DNA: TGTGCCAGCAGTTACGACAGGGTTCTGAGCACTGAAGCTTTCTTT.

The chain uses TRBV10-2 and TRBJ2-7; 7 nucleotides agree with TRBD2. The ends lost 9 bases at V and 4 bases at J; junction bases unmatched: 6. Germline values: CDR1 WSHSY, CDR2 SAAADI. The length of the CDR3 is 12 residues. The CDR3 region has the DNA TGCGCCAGTTCCGGGACTACTTACGAGCAGTACTTC. Residues: CASSGTTYEQYF.